This is a list of T cell receptor beta chains from one sample in a study of identical twins. TCRdb reprocessed the 5' RACE reads with MiXCR, giving one entry per CDR3 protein. Of 400,000 to 550,000 distinct CDR3 sequences in the sample, approximately 22% are singletons; the top ten hold about 0.99%. This sample was shared with a second study, whose subject was T cells expressing NK-cell markers.

Sequencing was performed on CD4+ T cells sorted from blood. The receptor set was obtained from a woman aged 18-29 years in good health. CDR3s include the opening cysteine and the closing phenylalanine or tryptophan. The order of the fields is J gene, clone size, D gene, V gene, CDR3 DNA, CDR3 protein. The D gene is left open where the match is weak. Clone size is given for some rows only: seen once, a few or many times, or a class if the clone is expanded.

TRBJ2-7	few	NA	TRBV20-1	TGCAGTGCTGGAGAAAAAAAAGGGACAAGACCCTACGAGCAGTACTTC	CSAGEKKGTRPYEQYF
TRBJ2-1	many	TRBD2	TRBV20-1	TGCAGTGCTCCCAGACTAGCGGATTCCTACAATGAGCAGTTCTTC	CSAPRLADSYNEQFF
TRBJ2-7	few	TRBD2	TRBV27	TGTGCCAGCAGCATATCGACTAGCGGGAGCCTCGAGCAGTACTTC	CASSISTSGSLEQYF
TRBJ1-2	NA	TRBD1	TRBV5-1	TGCGCCAGCAGCTTTGACAGGGCCTATGGCTACACCTTC	CASSFDRAYGYTF
TRBJ1-2	NA	NA	TRBV19	TGTGCCAGTAGCCCGATGGGGGATTATCTTTATGGCTACACCTTC	CASSPMGDYLYGYTF
TRBJ1-1	NA	NA	TRBV6-1	TGTGCCAGCAGTGCAGGGAGGCGGCTGAACACTGAAGCTTTCTTT	CASSAGRRLNTEAFF
TRBJ2-7	NA	NA	TRBV2	TGTGCCAGCAGCAAAACGACCCGTGAGCAGTACTTC	CASSKTTREQYF
TRBJ2-7	many	NA	TRBV5-1	TGCGCCAGCAGCTTGGAGGACAGCTTCTCCTACGAGCAGTACTTC	CASSLEDSFSYEQYF
TRBJ2-3	few	NA	TRBV20-1	TGCAGTGCTAGACCCCTAGCGAGAACCACAGATACGCAGTATTTT	CSARPLARTTDTQYF
TRBJ2-6	few	TRBD2	TRBV12-3/TRBV12-4	TGTGCCAGCAGTTTTGGCAGGGAGGGATCTGGGGCCAACGTCCTGACTTTC	CASSFGREGSGANVLTF
TRBJ2-1	few	TRBD2	TRBV11-2	TGTGCCAGCAGCTTATCCTTAACCGGGGGGGTCTCCTACAATGAGCAGTTCTTC	CASSLSLTGGVSYNEQFF
TRBJ2-1	NA	TRBD2	TRBV6-5	TGTGCCAGCAGTACTAGCGGTTCTATGAGCTCCTACAATGAGCAGTTCTTC	CASSTSGSMSSYNEQFF
TRBJ2-7	few	NA	TRBV6-5	TGTGCCAGCAGTACTCGGACGGGTGAGCAGTACTTC	CASSTRTGEQYF
TRBJ2-7	many	NA	TRBV3-1	TGTGCCAGCAGCCTACGGGGTGTCTACGAGCAGTACTTC	CASSLRGVYEQYF
TRBJ2-3	few	NA	TRBV5-1	TGCGCCAGCAGCGACTTTGGGGCAGATACGCAGTATTTT	CASSDFGADTQYF
TRBJ2-3	many	NA	TRBV12-3/TRBV12-4	TGTGCCAGCAGGAAAACTAGCACAGATACGCAGTATTTT	CASRKTSTDTQYF
TRBJ1-1	NA	NA	TRBV15	TGTGCCACCAGCAGAGCTACGGTCATGAACACTGAAGCTTTCTTT	CATSRATVMNTEAFF
TRBJ1-1	NA	NA	TRBV20-1	TGCAGTGCCACCCCCCTGGGCGGGAACACTGAAGCTTTCTTT	CSATPLGGNTEAFF
TRBJ1-6	many	NA	TRBV20-1	TGCAGTGCTAGAGACCGGAGTCCTAATTCACCCCTCCACTTT	CSARDRSPNSPLHF
TRBJ1-3	few	TRBD1	TRBV4-3	TGCGCCAGCAGCCCGACAGGGGGTAACACCATATATTTT	CASSPTGGNTIYF
TRBJ2-1	NA	NA	TRBV12-3/TRBV12-4	TGTGCCAGTTCCCTGGCGGGCCCCTCTAACAATGAGCAGTTCTTC	CASSLAGPSNNEQFF
TRBJ2-3	NA	TRBD2	TRBV10-1	TGCGCCAGCAGTGATCGGCTAGCGGGGAGTACGCAGTATTTT	CASSDRLAGSTQYF
TRBJ2-7	few	NA	TRBV16	TGTGCCAGCAGCCCCCACCTCGACAACGAGCAGTACTTC	CASSPHLDNEQYF
TRBJ2-7	many	NA	TRBV18	TGTGCCAGCTCAGCGCAGTCCTCCTACGAGCAGTACTTC	CASSAQSSYEQYF
TRBJ1-2	few	NA	TRBV12-3/TRBV12-4	TGTGCCAGCAGTTTAGCGCTTAATGGCTACACCTTC	CASSLALNGYTF
TRBJ2-7	few	NA	TRBV20-1	TGCAGTGCTAGCACCAGGGGCGAGCAGTACTTC	CSASTRGEQYF
TRBJ1-5	NA	NA	TRBV25-1	TGTGCCAGCAGCAGACGGGGGATAAATCAGCCCCAGCATTTT	CASSRRGINQPQHF
TRBJ2-5	few	NA	TRBV12-3/TRBV12-4	TGTGCCAGCCGGAGTGGGGACGGGGGCCTCCTCCCGAAACAAGAGACCCAGTACTTC	CASRSGDGGLLPKQETQYF
TRBJ2-1	NA	NA	TRBV12-3/TRBV12-4	TGTGCCAGCCAAGTCGGGCCTCCGGGGGATGAGCAGTTCTTC	CASQVGPPGDEQFF
TRBJ1-5	many	NA	TRBV12-3/TRBV12-4	TGTGCCAGCAGTTTGAGCCGACAGCAGCCCCAGCATTTT	CASSLSRQQPQHF
TRBJ2-1	NA	NA	TRBV2	TGTGCCAGCGGTCTTACTAGCCTCTCCTACAATGAGCAGTTCTTC	CASGLTSLSYNEQFF
TRBJ2-7	few	TRBD2	TRBV20-1	TGCAGTGCTAGATGGATTAGCGGGAGGGCCTACGAGCAGTACTTC	CSARWISGRAYEQYF
TRBJ2-1	NA	TRBD2	TRBV12-3/TRBV12-4	TGTGCCAGCAGTCCTACTAGCGGGAGGGCCAATGAGCAGTTCTTC	CASSPTSGRANEQFF
TRBJ2-1	NA	TRBD1	TRBV9	TGTGCCAGCAGCGTAGCGACAGGGAGCATGAATGAGCAGTTCTTC	CASSVATGSMNEQFF
TRBJ2-7	NA	TRBD2	TRBV29-1	TGCAGCGTTGAAGTAGCGGGAGAGGCAGAGCAGTACTTC	CSVEVAGEAEQYF
TRBJ2-1	NA	NA	TRBV7-2	TGTGCCAGCAGCTTACTGGGGGTCTACAATGAGCAGTTCTTC	CASSLLGVYNEQFF
TRBJ2-3	few	NA	TRBV2	TGTGCCAGAAGGGCCATAGCGGATACGCAGTATTTT	CARRAIADTQYF
TRBJ1-1	few	TRBD1	TRBV20-1	TGCAGTGCCGGACAGGGATATACTGAAGCTTTCTTT	CSAGQGYTEAFF
TRBJ1-2	NA	NA	TRBV6-2/TRBV6-3	TGTGCCAGCAGTCAATCAGGCGCTAATTATGGCTACACCTTC	CASSQSGANYGYTF
TRBJ2-2	few	TRBD2	TRBV29-1	TGCAGCGCCGGGCGACTAGCGGGAGGCCCCGGGGAGCTGTTTTTT	CSAGRLAGGPGELFF
TRBJ2-1	NA	NA	TRBV7-6	TGTGCCAGCGGGCAGGGCTTTGATGAGCAGTTCTTC	CASGQGFDEQFF
TRBJ2-1	few	NA	TRBV12-3/TRBV12-4	TGTGCCAGCAGAGTTCTAGCTCTCCACAATGAGCAGTTCTTC	CASRVLALHNEQFF
TRBJ2-1	many	TRBD2	TRBV2	TGTGCCAGCAGCGAAAGCGGGAGCTCCTACAATGAGCAGTTCTTC	CASSESGSSYNEQFF
TRBJ2-7	few	NA	TRBV20-1	TGCAGTGCAGCACGCCACTCCCGGGGCGAGCAGTACTTC	CSAARHSRGEQYF
TRBJ2-1	few	NA	TRBV2	TGTGCCAGCAGTGAGGGGTTAAGTAAGTTCTTC	CASSEGLSKFF
TRBJ2-4	once	TRBD1	TRBV18	TGTGCCAGCTCACCGGCAGGGCTACAGGGGAACATTCAGTACTTC	CASSPAGLQGNIQYF
TRBJ2-7	NA	TRBD2	TRBV29-1	TGCAGCGTTGTTGGGCTAGCGGGATCCTACGAGCAGTACTTC	CSVVGLAGSYEQYF
TRBJ2-5	NA	NA	TRBV12-3/TRBV12-4	TGTGCCAGCACCTGGACAGCCTCGCCGGGAGCCCAGTACTTC	CASTWTASPGAQYF
TRBJ1-5	NA	NA	TRBV2	TGTGCCAGCAATGGGGAGGGTGCTAATCAGCCCCAGCATTTT	CASNGEGANQPQHF
TRBJ2-1	NA	TRBD1	TRBV7-2	TGTGCCAGCAGCTCGGACAGGGCCAACAATGAGCAGTTCTTC	CASSSDRANNEQFF
TRBJ2-5	few	NA	TRBV20-1	TGCAGTGCCGAGGATGGGTTCGAGACCCAGTACTTC	CSAEDGFETQYF
TRBJ2-1	many	NA	TRBV13	TGTGCCAGCAGCCCCGGGATCTACAATGAGCAGTTCTTC	CASSPGIYNEQFF
TRBJ1-4	few	NA	TRBV27	TGTGCCAGCAGCACGGGACACAATAATGAAAAACTGTTTTTT	CASSTGHNNEKLFF
TRBJ1-2	NA	TRBD1	TRBV5-4	TGTGCCAGCAGCTTGCTCAGGGGGGACTATGGCTACACCTTC	CASSLLRGDYGYTF
TRBJ2-7	once	NA	TRBV20-1	TGCAGTGCTAGAAGGCCTATCGGGGCCGCTGATTACGAGCAGTACTTC	CSARRPIGAADYEQYF
TRBJ2-6	NA	NA	TRBV20-1	TGCAGTGCTAGCCCAGGATTGGCCCCTGGGGCCAACGTCCTGACTTTC	CSASPGLAPGANVLTF
TRBJ1-2	NA	TRBD1	TRBV3-1	TGTGCCAGCAGCCAAGATACCAGGGGGCGGATCGGCTACACCTTC	CASSQDTRGRIGYTF
TRBJ2-3	NA	TRBD2	TRBV7-9	TGTGCCAGCGTTCCACTAGCGGGAGATCCCAGCACAGATACGCAGTATTTT	CASVPLAGDPSTDTQYF